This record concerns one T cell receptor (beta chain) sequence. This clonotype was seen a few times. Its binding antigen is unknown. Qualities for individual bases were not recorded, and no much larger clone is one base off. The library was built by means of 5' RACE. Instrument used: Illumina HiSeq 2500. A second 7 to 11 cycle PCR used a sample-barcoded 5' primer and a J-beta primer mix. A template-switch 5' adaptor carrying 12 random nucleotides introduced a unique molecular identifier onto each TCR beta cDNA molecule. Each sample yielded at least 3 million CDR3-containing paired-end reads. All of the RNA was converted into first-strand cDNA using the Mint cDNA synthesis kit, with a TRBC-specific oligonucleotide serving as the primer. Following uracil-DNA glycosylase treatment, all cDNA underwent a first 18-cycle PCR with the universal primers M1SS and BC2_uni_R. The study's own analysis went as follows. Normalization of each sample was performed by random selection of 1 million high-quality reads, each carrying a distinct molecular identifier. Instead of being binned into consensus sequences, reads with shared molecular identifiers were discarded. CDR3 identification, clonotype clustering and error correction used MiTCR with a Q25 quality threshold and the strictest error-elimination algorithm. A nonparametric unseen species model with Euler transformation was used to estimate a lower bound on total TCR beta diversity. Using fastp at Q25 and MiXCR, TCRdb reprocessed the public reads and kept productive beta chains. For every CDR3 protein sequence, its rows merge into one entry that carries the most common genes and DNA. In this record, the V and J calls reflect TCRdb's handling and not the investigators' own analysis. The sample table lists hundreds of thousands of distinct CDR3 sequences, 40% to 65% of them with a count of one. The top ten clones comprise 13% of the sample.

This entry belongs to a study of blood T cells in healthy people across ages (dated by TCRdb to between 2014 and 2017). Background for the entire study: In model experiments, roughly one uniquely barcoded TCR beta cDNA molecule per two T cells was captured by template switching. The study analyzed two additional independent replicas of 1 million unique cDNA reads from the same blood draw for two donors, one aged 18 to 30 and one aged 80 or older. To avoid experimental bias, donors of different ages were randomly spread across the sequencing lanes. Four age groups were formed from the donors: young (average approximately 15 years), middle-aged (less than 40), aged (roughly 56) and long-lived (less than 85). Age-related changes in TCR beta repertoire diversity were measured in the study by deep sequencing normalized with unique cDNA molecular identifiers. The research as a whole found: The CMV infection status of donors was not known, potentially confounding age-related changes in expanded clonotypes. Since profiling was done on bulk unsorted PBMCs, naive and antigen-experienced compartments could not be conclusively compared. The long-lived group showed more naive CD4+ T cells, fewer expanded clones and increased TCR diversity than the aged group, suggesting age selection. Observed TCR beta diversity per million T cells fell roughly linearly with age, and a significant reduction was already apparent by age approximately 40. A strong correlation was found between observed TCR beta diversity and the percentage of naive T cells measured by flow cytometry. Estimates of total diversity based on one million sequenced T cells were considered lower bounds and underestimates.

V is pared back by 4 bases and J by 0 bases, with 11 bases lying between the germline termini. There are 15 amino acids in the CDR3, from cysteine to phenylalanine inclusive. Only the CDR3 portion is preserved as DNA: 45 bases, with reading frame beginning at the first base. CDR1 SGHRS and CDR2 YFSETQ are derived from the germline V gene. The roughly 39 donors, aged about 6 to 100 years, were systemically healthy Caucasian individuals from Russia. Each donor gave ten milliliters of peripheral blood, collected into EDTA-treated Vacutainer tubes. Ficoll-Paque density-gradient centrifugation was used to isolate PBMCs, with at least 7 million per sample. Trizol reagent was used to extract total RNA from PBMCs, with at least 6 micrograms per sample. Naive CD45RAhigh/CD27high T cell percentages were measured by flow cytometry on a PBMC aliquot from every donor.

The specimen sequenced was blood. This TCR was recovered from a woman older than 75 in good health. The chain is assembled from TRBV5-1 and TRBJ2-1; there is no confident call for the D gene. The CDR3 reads CASSRAPSSYNEQFF. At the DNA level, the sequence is TGCGCCAGCAGCCGCGCCCCGAGCTCCTACAATGAGCAGTTCTTC.